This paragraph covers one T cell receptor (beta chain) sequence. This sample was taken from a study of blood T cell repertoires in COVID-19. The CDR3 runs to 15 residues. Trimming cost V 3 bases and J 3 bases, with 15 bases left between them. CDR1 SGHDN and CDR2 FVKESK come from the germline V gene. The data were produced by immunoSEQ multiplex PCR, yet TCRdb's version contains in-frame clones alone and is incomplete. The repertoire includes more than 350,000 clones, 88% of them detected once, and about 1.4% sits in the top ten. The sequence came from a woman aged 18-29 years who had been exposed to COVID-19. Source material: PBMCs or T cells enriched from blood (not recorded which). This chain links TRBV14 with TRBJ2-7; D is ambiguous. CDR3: CASSQGAARIYEQYF. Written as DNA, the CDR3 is TGTGCCAGCAGCCAGGGTGCCGCGAGGATCTACGAGCAGTACTTC.